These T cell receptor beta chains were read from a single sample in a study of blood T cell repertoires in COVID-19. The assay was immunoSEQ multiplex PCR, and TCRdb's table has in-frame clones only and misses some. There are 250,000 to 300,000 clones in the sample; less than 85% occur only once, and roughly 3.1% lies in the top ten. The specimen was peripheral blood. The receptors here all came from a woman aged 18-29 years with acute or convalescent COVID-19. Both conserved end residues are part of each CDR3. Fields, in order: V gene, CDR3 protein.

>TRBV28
CASSSFSGGSSRVYEQFF
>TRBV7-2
CASSRGLAYEQYF
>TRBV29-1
CSVRFGDRPYEQYF
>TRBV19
CASTPGGSPSYEQYF
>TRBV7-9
CASSLAGGPGTGELFF
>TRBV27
CASSPSADTGELFF
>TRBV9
CASSGADGSGGFLEQYF
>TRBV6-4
CASSPGQSSYEQYF
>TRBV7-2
CASSLPGGVTEAFF
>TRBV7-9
CASSPPTSPGNEQFF
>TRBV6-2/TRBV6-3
CASSTTGIYQPQHF
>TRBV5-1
CASSLTGPTEAFF
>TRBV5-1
CASSVPARGRLGQPQHF
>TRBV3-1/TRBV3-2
CASSQGGGLRTNEKLFF
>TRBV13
CASSPVGGSEFADTQYF
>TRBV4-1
CASSHPKPQVLIGRDQETQYF
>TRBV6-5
CASSRDRENTEAFF
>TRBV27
CASSDSGETGELFF
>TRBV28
CASRGPGQGSYEQYF
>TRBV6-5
CASSYSGTEGYGYTF
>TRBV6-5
CASSRGGQPQHF
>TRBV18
CASSPQGGANTGELFF
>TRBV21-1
CASTEPGGAQRANVLTF
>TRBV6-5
CAISPVIRGTGYTF
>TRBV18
CASSPSQGYEQYF
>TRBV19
CASSIGREGNEQFF
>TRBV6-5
CASRLTGMNQPQHF
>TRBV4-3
CASSQGQGKLFF
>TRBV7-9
CASSLALVETGATEAFF
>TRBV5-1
CASSLTGGNEQFF
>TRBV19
CASTLAGWSSYNEQFF
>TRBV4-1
CASSQFGTTSSYNEQFF
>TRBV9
CASSPRAAGIHGELFF
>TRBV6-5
CASTPLWPNTEAFF
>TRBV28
CASSFRPAVVEQYF
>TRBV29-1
CSVEYGYTF
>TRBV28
CASSPLGQLAFF
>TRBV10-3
CAISELSGGSQPQHF
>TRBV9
CASREGLAGGKAGELFF
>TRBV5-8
CASSGYKKDRPYEQYF
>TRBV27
CASSLRGSNSYNEQFF
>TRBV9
CASSEGTGRQYF
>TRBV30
CAWSGIWTGGFNEQFF
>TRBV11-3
CASSANRGYEQYF
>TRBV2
CASSGRGWVYGYTF
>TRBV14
CASSSLDREAFF
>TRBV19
CASSIDRQGAGSPLHF
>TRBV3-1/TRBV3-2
CASSQVAVGDGYTF
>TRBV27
CASSTGGYNSPLHF
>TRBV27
CASSWGGSSYEQYF
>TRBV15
CATSVAGLNTEAFF
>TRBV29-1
CSALTGMDSPLHF
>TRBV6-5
CASSYSGDSPLHF
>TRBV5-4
CASSLGGFGEKLFF
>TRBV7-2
CASSFESDNSPLHF
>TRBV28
CATYSHANYGYTF
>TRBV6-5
CASSQVIKETQYF
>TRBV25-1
CASSDPGLAHHEQFF
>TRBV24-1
CATILAGGSSYEQYF